What follows is one T cell receptor (beta chain) and its context. Its antigen remains unidentified. The sample belongs to a study of cytomegalovirus exposure and HLA in healthy donors. Study as a whole: Both the approximately 120 validation repertoires and the 666 first-cohort repertoires used the same platform, as reported by a later analysis.

Study findings and constraints: The majority of TCR sequences were rare, yet some public TCRs appeared in many donors.

Sequencing used immunoSEQ multiplex PCR; TCRdb keeps in-frame clones, though not all of them. The sample records about 110,000 clones, around 95% being singletons. CDR3 length: 13 residues. CDR1 SGHTA and CDR2 FQGNSA come from the germline V gene. Trimming removed 4 bases at V and 5 bases at J, with 12 bases between. The donors were members of the validation cohort comprising over 100 subjects, separate from the roughly 650-subject first cohort. The TCR comes from a woman between 18 and 30 years old in good health and CMV-seronegative. The J gene is TRBJ2-7, the V gene TRBV7-2; D possibly corresponds to TRBD1 (6 bases). Specimen: PBMCs. The CDR3 DNA is TGTGCCAGCAGCTGGGTCAGGGGCAACGAGCAGTACTTC. The encoded protein is CASSWVRGNEQYF.